The sequence of this TCR beta chain was determined in a study of T cell responses to AZD1222 COVID-19 vaccine. Study-wide findings and caveats: Samples come after the peak T cell response, not at day 14. The donors showed a predominance of white British ancestry and of females, with possible underestimation of clonal diversity. Targeting of unmutated variant regions was reportedly seen in nearly half of spike-specific TCRs. It was only a handful of AZD1222 recipients who were seropositive at baseline.

About this clone: What it recognizes is unknown.

The data were produced by immunoSEQ multiplex PCR, yet TCRdb's version contains in-frame clones alone and is incomplete. The sample records 130,000 or so clones, around nine tenths being singletons. Germline values: CDR1 SGHAT, CDR2 FQNNGV. CDR3 length: 16 residues. V was cut by 5 bases and J by 3 bases, with 17 bases left in between. The TCR was taken from an adult in good health. The chain employs TRBV11-2 and TRBJ1-5; D is unclear. The sequences come from peripheral blood, collected on day 0 of AZD1222 vaccination. In nucleotides, the CDR3 is TGTGCCAGCAGCAACATTGACCCCGGCCCCAATCAGCCCCAGCATTTT. This gives the protein CASSNIDPGPNQPQHF.